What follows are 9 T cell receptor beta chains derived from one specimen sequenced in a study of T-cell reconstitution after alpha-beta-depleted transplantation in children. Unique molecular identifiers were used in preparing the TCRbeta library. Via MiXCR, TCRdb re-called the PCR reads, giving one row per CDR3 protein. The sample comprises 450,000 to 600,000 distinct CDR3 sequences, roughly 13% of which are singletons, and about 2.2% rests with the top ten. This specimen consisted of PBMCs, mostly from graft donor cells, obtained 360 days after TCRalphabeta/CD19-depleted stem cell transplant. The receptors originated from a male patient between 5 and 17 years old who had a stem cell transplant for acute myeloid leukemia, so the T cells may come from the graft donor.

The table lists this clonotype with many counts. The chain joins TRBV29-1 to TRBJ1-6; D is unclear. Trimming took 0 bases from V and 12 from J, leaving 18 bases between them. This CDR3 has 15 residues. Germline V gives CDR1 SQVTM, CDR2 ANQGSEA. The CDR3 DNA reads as TGCAGCGTTGAAGAGGTCGTCTCATCACTCGGACCCCTCCACTTT. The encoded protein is CSVEEVVSSLGPLHF.

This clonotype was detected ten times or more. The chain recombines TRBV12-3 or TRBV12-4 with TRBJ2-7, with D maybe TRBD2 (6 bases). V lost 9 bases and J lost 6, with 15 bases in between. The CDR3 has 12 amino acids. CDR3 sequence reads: CASRGGGLEQYF. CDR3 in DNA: TGTGCCAGTCGGGGCGGAGGGCTCGAGCAGTACTTC.

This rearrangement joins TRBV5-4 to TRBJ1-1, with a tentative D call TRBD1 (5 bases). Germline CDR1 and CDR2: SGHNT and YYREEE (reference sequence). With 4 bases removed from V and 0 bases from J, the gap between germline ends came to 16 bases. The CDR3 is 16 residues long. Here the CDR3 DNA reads TGTGCCAGCAGCCAGGCCCGGGGCGCGATGAACACTGAAGCTTTCTTT. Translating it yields CASSQARGAMNTEAFF.

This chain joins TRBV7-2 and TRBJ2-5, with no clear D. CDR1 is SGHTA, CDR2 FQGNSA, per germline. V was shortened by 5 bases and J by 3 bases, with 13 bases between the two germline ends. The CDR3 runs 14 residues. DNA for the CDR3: TGTGCCAGCAGCCTCAGTTGGGCCGAAGAGACCCAGTACTTC. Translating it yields CASSLSWAEETQYF.

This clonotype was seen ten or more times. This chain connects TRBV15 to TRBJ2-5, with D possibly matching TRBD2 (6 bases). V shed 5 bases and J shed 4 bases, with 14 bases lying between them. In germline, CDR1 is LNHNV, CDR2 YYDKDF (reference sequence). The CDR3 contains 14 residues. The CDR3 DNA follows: TGTGCCACCAGCCGATTCCTCGGGGGAGAGACCCAGTACTTC. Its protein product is CATSRFLGGETQYF.

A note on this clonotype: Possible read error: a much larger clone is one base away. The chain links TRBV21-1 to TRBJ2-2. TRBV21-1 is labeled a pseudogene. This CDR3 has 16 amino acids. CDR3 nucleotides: TGTGCCAGCAGCAGAGTTCCATTTACGAACACCGGGGAGCTGTTTTTT. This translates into CASSRVPFTNTGELFF.

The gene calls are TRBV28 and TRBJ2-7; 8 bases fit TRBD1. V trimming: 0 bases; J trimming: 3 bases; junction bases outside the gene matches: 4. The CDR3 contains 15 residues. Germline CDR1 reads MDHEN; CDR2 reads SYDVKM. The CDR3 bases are TGTGCCAGCAGTTTATGGGACAGGGTGAACTACGAGCAGTACTTC. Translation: CASSLWDRVNYEQYF.

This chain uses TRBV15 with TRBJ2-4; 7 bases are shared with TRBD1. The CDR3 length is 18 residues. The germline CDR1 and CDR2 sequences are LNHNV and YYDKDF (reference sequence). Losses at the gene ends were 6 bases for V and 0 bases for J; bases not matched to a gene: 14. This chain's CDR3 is CATSFGTDYSLAKNIQYF. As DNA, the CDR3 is TGTGCCACCAGTTTTGGGACAGATTATTCTCTAGCCAAAAACATTCAGTACTTC.

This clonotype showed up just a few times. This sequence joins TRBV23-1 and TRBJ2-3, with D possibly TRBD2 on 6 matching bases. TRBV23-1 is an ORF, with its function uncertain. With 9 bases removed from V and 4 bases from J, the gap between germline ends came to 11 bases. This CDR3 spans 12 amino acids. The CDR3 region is CARTSSADTQYF. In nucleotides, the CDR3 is TGCGCCAGGACTAGTAGTGCAGATACGCAGTATTTT.